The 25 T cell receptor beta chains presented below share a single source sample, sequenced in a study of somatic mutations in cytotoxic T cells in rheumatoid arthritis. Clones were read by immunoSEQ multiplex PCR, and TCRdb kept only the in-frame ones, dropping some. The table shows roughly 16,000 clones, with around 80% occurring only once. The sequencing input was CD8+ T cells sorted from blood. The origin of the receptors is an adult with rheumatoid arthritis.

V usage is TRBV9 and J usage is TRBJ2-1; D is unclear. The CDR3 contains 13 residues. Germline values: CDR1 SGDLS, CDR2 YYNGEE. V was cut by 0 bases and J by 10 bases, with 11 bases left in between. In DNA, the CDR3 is TGTGCCAGCAGCGTAGTCGGCTCAAGCGAGCAGTTCTTC. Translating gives CASSVVGSSEQFF.

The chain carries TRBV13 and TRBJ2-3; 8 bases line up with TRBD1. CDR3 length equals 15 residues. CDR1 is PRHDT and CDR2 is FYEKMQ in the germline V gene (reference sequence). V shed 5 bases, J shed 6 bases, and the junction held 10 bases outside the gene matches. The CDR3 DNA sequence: TGTGCCAGCAGCGAAACAGGGGGAGACTTGGATACGCAGTATTTT. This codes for CASSETGGDLDTQYF.

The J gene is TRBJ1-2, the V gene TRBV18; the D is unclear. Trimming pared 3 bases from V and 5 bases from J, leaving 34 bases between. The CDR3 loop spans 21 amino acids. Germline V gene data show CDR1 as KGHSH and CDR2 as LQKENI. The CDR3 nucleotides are TGTGCCAGCTCACCCACCCGGTACCAGTCAATAGAGTTAGATCCCGTTTATGGCTACACCTTC. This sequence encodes CASSPTRYQSIELDPVYGYTF.

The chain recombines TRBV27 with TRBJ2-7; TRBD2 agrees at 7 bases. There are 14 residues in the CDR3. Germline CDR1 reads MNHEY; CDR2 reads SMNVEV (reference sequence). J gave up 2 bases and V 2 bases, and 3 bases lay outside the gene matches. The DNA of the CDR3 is TGTGCCAGCAGTTTAGGACGGGGGGCCTACGAGCAGTACTTC. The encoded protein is CASSLGRGAYEQYF.

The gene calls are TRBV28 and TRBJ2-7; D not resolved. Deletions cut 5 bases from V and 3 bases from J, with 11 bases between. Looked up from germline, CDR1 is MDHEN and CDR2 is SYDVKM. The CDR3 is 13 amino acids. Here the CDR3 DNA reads TGTGCCAGCAGTCCCGAAAGGGTCTACGAGCAGTACTTC. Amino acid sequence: CASSPERVYEQYF.

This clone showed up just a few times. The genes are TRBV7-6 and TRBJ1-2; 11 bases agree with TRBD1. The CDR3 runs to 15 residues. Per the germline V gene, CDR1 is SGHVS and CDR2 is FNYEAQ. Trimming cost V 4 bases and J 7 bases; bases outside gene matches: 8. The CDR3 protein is CASSSGSGTGGGYTF. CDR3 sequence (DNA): TGTGCCAGCAGCTCTGGTTCCGGGACAGGGGGTGGCTACACCTTC. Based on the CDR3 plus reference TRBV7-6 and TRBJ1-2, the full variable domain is GAGVSQSPRYKVTKRGQDVALRCDPISGHVSLYWYRQALGQGPEFLTYFNYEAQQDKSGLPNDRFSAERPEGSISTLTIQRTEQRDSAMYRCASSSGSGTGGGYTFGSGTRLTVV.

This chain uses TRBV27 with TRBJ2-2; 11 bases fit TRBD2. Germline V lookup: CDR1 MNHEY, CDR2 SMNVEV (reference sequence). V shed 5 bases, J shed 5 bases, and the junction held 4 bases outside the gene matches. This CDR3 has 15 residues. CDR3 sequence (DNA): TGTGCCAGCAGTCTAGCGGGGGGAGGGACCGGGGAGCTGTTTTTT. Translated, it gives CASSLAGGGTGELFF.

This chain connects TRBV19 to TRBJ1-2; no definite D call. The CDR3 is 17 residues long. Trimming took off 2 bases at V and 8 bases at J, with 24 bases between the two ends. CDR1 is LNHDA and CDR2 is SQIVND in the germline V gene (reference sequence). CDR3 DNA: TGTGCCAGTAGTATAAACGCCGCGGATAGAACAGCCTCCGGCTACACCTTC. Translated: CASSINAADRTASGYTF.

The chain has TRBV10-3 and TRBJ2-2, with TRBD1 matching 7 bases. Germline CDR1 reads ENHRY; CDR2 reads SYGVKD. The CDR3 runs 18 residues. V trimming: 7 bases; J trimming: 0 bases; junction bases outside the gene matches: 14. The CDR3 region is CAITEKQGYESNTGELFF. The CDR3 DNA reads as TGTGCCATCACCGAGAAACAGGGGTACGAATCGAACACCGGGGAGCTGTTTTTT.

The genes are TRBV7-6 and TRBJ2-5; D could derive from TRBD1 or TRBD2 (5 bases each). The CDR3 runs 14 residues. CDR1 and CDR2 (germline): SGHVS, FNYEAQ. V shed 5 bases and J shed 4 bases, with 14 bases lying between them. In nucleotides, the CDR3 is TGTGCCAGCAGCGAGGAGAGGGGTCGAGAGACCCAGTACTTC. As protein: CASSEERGRETQYF.

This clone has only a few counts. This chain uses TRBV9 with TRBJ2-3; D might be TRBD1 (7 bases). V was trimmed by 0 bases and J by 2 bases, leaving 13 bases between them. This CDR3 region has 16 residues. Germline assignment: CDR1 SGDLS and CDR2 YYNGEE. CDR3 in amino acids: CASSVGQGGFTDTQYF. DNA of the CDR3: TGTGCCAGCAGCGTAGGACAGGGAGGCTTCACAGATACGCAGTATTTT.

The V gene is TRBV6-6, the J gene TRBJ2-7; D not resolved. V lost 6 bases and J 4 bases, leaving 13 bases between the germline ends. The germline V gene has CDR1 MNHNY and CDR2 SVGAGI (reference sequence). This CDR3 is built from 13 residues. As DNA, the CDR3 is TGTGCCAGCAGCCCAGGTGGTGGGTACGAGCAGTACTTC. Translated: CASSPGGGYEQYF.

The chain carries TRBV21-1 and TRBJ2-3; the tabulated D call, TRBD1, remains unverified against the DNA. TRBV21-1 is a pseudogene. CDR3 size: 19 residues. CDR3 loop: CASSNKASPGAPSTDTQYF. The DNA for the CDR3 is TGTGCCAGCAGCAACAAGGCCAGCCCAGGGGCCCCTAGCACAGATACGCAGTATTTT.

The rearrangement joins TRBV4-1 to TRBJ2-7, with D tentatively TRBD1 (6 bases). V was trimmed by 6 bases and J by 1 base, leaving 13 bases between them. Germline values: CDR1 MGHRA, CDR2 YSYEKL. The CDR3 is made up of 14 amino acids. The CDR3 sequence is CASSSRTESYEQYF. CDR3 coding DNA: TGCGCCAGCAGTTCCCGGACAGAGTCCTACGAGCAGTACTTC.

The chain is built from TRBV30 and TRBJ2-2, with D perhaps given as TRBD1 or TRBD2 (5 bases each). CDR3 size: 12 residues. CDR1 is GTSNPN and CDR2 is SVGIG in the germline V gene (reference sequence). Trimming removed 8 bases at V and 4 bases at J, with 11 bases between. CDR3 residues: CARRGATGELFF. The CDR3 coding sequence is TGTGCCCGTCGGGGCGCCACCGGGGAGCTGTTTTTT.

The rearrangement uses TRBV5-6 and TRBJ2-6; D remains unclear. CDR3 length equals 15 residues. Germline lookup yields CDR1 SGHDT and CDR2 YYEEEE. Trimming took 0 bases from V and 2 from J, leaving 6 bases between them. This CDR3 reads CASSLVWAGANVLTF. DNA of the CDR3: TGTGCCAGCAGCTTGGTTTGGGCTGGGGCCAACGTCCTGACTTTC.

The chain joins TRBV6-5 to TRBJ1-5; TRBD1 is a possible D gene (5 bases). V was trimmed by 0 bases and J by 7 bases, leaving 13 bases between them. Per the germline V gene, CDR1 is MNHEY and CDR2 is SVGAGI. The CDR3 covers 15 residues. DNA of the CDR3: TGTGCCAGCAGTTACTCGATCCAGGGACTACAGCCCCAGCATTTT. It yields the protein CASSYSIQGLQPQHF.

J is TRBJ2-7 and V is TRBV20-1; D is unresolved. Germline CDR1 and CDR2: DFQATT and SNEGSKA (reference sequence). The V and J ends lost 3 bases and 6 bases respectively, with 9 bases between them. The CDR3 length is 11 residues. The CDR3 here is CSARLVAEQYF. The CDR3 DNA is TGCAGTGCTAGGCTCGTCGCCGAGCAGTACTTC.

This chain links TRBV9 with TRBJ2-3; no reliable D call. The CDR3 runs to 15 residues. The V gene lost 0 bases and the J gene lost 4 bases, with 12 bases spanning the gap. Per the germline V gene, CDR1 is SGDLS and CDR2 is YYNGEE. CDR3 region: CASSVGTLRPDTQYF. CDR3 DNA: TGTGCCAGCAGCGTAGGCACACTCAGGCCAGATACGCAGTATTTT.

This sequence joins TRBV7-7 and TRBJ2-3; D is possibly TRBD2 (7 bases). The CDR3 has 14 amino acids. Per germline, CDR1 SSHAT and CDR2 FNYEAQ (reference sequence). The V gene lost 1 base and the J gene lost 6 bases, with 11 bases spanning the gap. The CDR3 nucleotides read TGTGCCAGCAGCTTAGGCGGGGGCCCCGATACGCAGTATTTT. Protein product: CASSLGGGPDTQYF.

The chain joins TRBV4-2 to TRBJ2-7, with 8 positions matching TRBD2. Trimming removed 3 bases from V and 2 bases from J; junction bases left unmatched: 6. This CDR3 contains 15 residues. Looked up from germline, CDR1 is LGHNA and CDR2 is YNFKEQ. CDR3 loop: CASSHLPGLAYEQYF. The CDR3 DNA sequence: TGTGCCAGCAGCCACCTCCCGGGACTAGCCTACGAGCAGTACTTC.

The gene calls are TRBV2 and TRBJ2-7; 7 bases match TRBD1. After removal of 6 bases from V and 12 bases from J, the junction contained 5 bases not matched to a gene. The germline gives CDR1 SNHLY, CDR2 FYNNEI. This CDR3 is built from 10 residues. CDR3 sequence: CASRGTEAYF. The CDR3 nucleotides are TGTGCCAGCAGGGGGACAGAGGCGTACTTC.

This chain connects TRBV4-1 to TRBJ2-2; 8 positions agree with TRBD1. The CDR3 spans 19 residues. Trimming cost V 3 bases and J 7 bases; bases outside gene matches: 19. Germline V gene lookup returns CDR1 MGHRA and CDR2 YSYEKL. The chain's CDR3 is CASSHYQGQGAGYGGELFF. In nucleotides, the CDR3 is TGCGCCAGCAGCCATTACCAGGGGCAGGGGGCGGGGTACGGCGGGGAGCTGTTTTTT.

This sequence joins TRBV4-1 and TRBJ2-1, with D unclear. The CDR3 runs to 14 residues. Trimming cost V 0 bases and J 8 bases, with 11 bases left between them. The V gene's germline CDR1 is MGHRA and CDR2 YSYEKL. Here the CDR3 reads CASSQEPAHDEQFF. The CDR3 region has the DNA TGCGCCAGCAGCCAAGAGCCCGCGCACGATGAGCAGTTCTTC.

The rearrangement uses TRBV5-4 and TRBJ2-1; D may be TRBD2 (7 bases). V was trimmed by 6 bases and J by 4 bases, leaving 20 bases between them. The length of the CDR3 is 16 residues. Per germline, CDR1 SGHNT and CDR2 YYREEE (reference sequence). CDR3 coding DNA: TGTGCCAGCACCCAGGCCGGGGGGCCCTCTTACAATGAGCAGTTCTTC. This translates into CASTQAGGPSYNEQFF.